Below are 22 T cell receptor beta chains sequenced from a single sample in a study of T cell responses to AZD1222 COVID-19 vaccine. Some clones are missing from TCRdb's copy, which holds only in-frame ones; the method was immunoSEQ multiplex PCR. The data show approximately 150,000 clones, approximately 89% seen once. The material sequenced was peripheral blood, taken 28 days after the second AZD1222 dose. These receptors came from an adult who received the AZD1222 COVID-19 vaccine.

V and J are TRBV27 and TRBJ2-7; 12 bases align to TRBD2. The V segment lost 2 bases and the J segment 2 bases; nucleotides outside the gene matches: 19. The CDR3 is made up of 21 amino acids. Germline loops: CDR1 MNHEY, CDR2 SMNVEV (reference sequence). The CDR3 sequence: CASSLTQGTSGYIPLAYEQYF. CDR3 nucleotide sequence: TGTGCCAGCAGTTTAACTCAGGGGACTAGCGGGTACATACCTCTCGCCTACGAGCAGTACTTC.

The chain uses TRBV7-9 and TRBJ2-5, with D perhaps matching TRBD2 (5 bases). Per germline, CDR1 SEHNR and CDR2 FQNEAQ (reference sequence). This CDR3 has 16 amino acids. Trimming took off 5 bases at V and 4 bases at J, with 20 bases between the two ends. The DNA for the CDR3 is TGTGCCAGCAGCCAAACCGGGTCCAAAGGAGGAGAGACCCAGTACTTC. Translating it yields CASSQTGSKGGETQYF. Using reference TRBV7-9 and TRBJ2-5 for the parts outside the CDR3, the full variable domain is DTGVSQNPRHKITKRGQNVTFRCDPISEHNRLYWYRQTLGQGPEFLTYFQNEAQLEKSRLLSDRFSAERPKGSFSTLEIQRTEQGDSAMYLCASSQTGSKGGETQYFGPGTRLLVL.

The rearrangement links TRBV6-1 to TRBJ2-2; tentatively, D is TRBD1 (6 bases). Trimming pared 6 bases from V and 1 base from J, leaving 9 bases between. This CDR3 is built from 14 residues. Per germline, CDR1 MNHNS and CDR2 SASEGT. The CDR3 nucleotides read TGTGCCAGCAGCGACAGGTTGAACACCGGGGAGCTGTTTTTT. Its translation: CASSDRLNTGELFF.

The genes are TRBV5-4 and TRBJ1-1; 8 bases fit TRBD1. This CDR3 spans 15 amino acids. V lost 0 bases and J lost 2; bases outside the gene matches: 3. Germline loops: CDR1 SGHNT, CDR2 YYREEE (reference sequence). The DNA of the CDR3 is TGTGCCAGCAGCTTGGACGGACAGGGAAACACTGAAGCTTTCTTT. This codes for CASSLDGQGNTEAFF.

The rearrangement joins TRBV5-1 to TRBJ2-1; D is unresolved. The V end was cut by 0 bases, the J end by 3 bases, with 10 bases between. CDR1 and CDR2 from the germline V gene are SGHRS and YFSETQ. The CDR3 contains 15 residues. CDR3 region: CASSLDEASYNEQFF. The DNA for the CDR3 is TGCGCCAGCAGCTTGGACGAAGCGAGCTACAATGAGCAGTTCTTC.

The chain couples TRBV19 to TRBJ1-5; 11 bases agree with TRBD1. Germline V CDR1 and CDR2: LNHDA, SQIVND (reference sequence). This CDR3 contains 15 residues. J gave up 3 bases and V 5 bases, and 3 bases lay outside the gene matches. DNA of the CDR3: TGTGCCAGTAGTTGGACAGGGGGCCTCAATCAGCCCCAGCATTTT. It is translated as CASSWTGGLNQPQHF. Full variable domain (missing parts from reference TRBV19 and TRBJ1-5): DGGITQSPKYLFRKEGQNVTLSCEQNLNHDAMYWYRQDPGQGLRLIYYSQIVNDFQKGDIAEGYSVSREKKESFPLTVTSAQKNPTAFYLCASSWTGGLNQPQHFGDGTRLSIL.

This chain links TRBV7-2 with TRBJ2-7; no definite D call. Germline CDR1 SGHTA, CDR2 FQGNSA. The V end was cut by 5 bases, the J end by 4 bases, with 12 bases between. This CDR3 is 13 amino acids long. CDR3 in amino acids: CASSLIGGYEQYF. CDR3 nucleotides: TGTGCCAGCAGCCTAATAGGCGGATACGAGCAGTACTTC.

The gene calls are TRBV5-4 and TRBJ2-5, with D maybe TRBD2 (7 bases). CDR3 length equals 17 residues. The V gene's germline CDR1 is SGHNT and CDR2 YYREEE (reference sequence). With 4 bases removed from V and 0 bases from J, the gap between germline ends came to 19 bases. In DNA, the CDR3 is TGTGCCAGCAGCCCAGGGGCGGGACTAAGGTACCAAGAGACCCAGTACTTC. Translated, it gives CASSPGAGLRYQETQYF.

The J gene is TRBJ2-1, the V gene TRBV7-2; the D is unclear. Germline loops: CDR1 SGHTA, CDR2 FQGNSA. The length of the CDR3 is 13 residues. V lost 0 bases to trimming and J lost 7 bases, with 7 bases between them. The CDR3 DNA is TGTGCCAGCAGCTTAGCGCAGGTAAATGAGCAGTTCTTC. Residues: CASSLAQVNEQFF.

The chain links TRBV27 to TRBJ1-2; the D is unclear. V lost 6 bases and J 4 bases, leaving 15 bases between the germline ends. Germline values: CDR1 MNHEY, CDR2 SMNVEV (reference sequence). There are 14 residues in the CDR3. The DNA of the CDR3 is TGTGCCAGCAGGGGCCTTTCCTCTCTCTATGGCTACACCTTC. Translating it yields CASRGLSSLYGYTF.

V usage is TRBV9 and J usage is TRBJ2-1; 11 bases match TRBD2. Trimming removed 4 bases from V and 9 bases from J; junction bases left unmatched: 6. The CDR3 spans 14 residues. Germline lookup yields CDR1 SGDLS and CDR2 YYNGEE. The CDR3 loop is CASSLSGGAGEQFF. CDR3 bases: TGTGCCAGCAGCCTTAGCGGGGGGGCAGGTGAGCAGTTCTTC.

This clone was observed a handful of times. Since a much larger clone is just one base distant, this may be a read error. The V and J genes are TRBV29-1 and TRBJ2-5; 9 positions agree with TRBD2. The CDR3 loop spans 22 amino acids. In germline, CDR1 is SQVTM, CDR2 ANQGSEA. Germline trimming cut 0 bases from V and 4 bases from J; bases unmatched to any gene: 27. The chain's CDR3 is CSVEDERGGASARGASRETQYF. CDR3 nucleotide sequence: TGCAGCGTTGAAGATGAGCGCGGGGGGGCCTCCGCGAGAGGGGCCTCCAGAGAGACCCAGTACTTC.

The J gene is TRBJ2-2, the V gene TRBV9; D remains ambiguous. In germline, CDR1 is SGDLS, CDR2 YYNGEE. The CDR3 has 14 amino acids. V lost 0 bases to trimming and J lost 6 bases, with 9 bases between them. CDR3 sequence: CASSVARTSGELFF. In DNA form, the CDR3 reads TGTGCCAGCAGCGTAGCCAGAACGTCCGGGGAGCTGTTTTTT. The full variable domain, with the rest looked up from reference TRBV9 and TRBJ2-2, is DSGVTQTPKHLITATGQRVTLRCSPRSGDLSVYWYQQSLDQGLQFLIQYYNGEERAKGNILERFSAQQFPDLHSELNLSSLELGDSALYFCASSVARTSGELFFGEGSRLTVL.

The rearrangement uses TRBV10-3 and TRBJ2-5; TRBD1 or TRBD2 may be the D gene (5 bases each). V gave up 7 bases and J gave up 5 bases, with 11 bases separating them. In germline, CDR1 is ENHRY, CDR2 SYGVKD. The CDR3 runs 12 residues. The CDR3 sequence is CAINQGGETQYF. The CDR3 coding sequence is TGTGCCATCAACCAGGGCGGGGAGACCCAGTACTTC.

The V and J genes are TRBV14 and TRBJ1-1; 9 bases are shared with TRBD1. Germline V gene sequence: CDR1 SGHDN, CDR2 FVKESK. The CDR3 totals 17 residues. The V and J ends lost 5 bases and 5 bases, in that order; junction bases with no gene match: 15. CDR3 region: CASSFTGTGIGRTEAFF. The DNA for the CDR3 is TGTGCCAGCAGCTTTACCGGGACAGGGATCGGGAGGACTGAAGCTTTCTTT. The entire variable domain, with the rest obtained from reference TRBV14 and TRBJ1-1, is as follows: EAGVTQFPSHSVIEKGQTVTLRCDPISGHDNLYWYRRVMGKEIKFLLHFVKESKQDESGMPNNRFLAERTGGTYSTLKVQPAELEDSGVYFCASSFTGTGIGRTEAFFGQGTRLTVV.

The rearrangement uses TRBV3-1 (or the pseudogene TRBV3-2) and TRBJ1-6, with TRBD1 as a possible D gene (6 bases). With 2 bases removed from V and 10 bases from J, the gap between germline ends came to 21 bases. CDR3 length equals 17 residues. CDR1 LGHDT and CDR2 YNNKEL come from the germline V gene (reference sequence). CDR3 amino acids: CASSQLLPGVGESPLHF. The CDR3 nucleotides read TGTGCCAGCAGCCAACTACTCCCAGGGGTTGGGGAATCACCCCTCCACTTT.

The J gene is TRBJ1-6, the V gene TRBV5-1; maybe TRBD1 (5 bases). There are 16 residues in the CDR3. Trimming removed 4 bases at V and 3 bases at J, with 14 bases between. CDR1 SGHRS and CDR2 YFSETQ come from the germline V gene. The CDR3 loop reads CASSPGDGHYNSPLHF. The CDR3 DNA reads TGCGCCAGCAGCCCGGGGGACGGACACTATAATTCACCCCTCCACTTT.

The V gene is TRBV6-5, the J gene TRBJ2-1; 7 positions agree with TRBD1. The CDR3 is 16 amino acids. CDR1 and CDR2 from the germline V gene are MNHEY and SVGAGI. The junction had 6 bases not matched to a gene; V was cut back by 2 bases and J by 2 bases. The CDR3 nucleotides are TGTGCCAGCAGTTACCGGGACAGATCCCCCTACAATGAGCAGTTCTTC. Translating it yields CASSYRDRSPYNEQFF.

The chain employs TRBV7-2 and TRBJ1-5, with D perhaps TRBD1 (6 bases). The CDR3 is made up of 15 amino acids. Germline loops: CDR1 SGHTA, CDR2 FQGNSA. Trimming left V 0 bases short and J 1 base short, with 7 bases between. The chain's CDR3 is CASSLAGQSNQPQHF. DNA of the CDR3: TGTGCCAGCAGCTTAGCAGGACAGAGCAATCAGCCCCAGCATTTT.

J is TRBJ1-1 and V is TRBV9; D gene unclear. The CDR3 totals 12 residues. Germline CDR1 is SGDLS and CDR2 is YYNGEE. The V end lost 3 bases, the J end lost 6 bases, and 9 bases lay between the germline ends. CDR3 nucleotide sequence: TGTGCCAGCAGCGCTCGGGATTCTGAAGCTTTCTTT. Its translation: CASSARDSEAFF.

J is TRBJ1-4 and V is TRBV19, with TRBD1 matching over 7 bases. Germline V CDR1 and CDR2: LNHDA, SQIVND (reference sequence). V lost 5 bases to trimming and J lost 5 bases; unmatched junction nucleotides: 5. The CDR3 runs 14 residues. The CDR3 region is CASSGGTANEKLFF. CDR3 nucleotides: TGTGCCAGTAGTGGAGGGACAGCAAATGAAAAACTGTTTTTT.

The chain links TRBV5-4 to TRBJ1-3; no definite D call. Trimming left V 4 bases short and J 0 bases short, with 8 bases between. The CDR3 runs to 14 residues. Germline V lookup: CDR1 SGHNT, CDR2 YYREEE (reference sequence). CDR3 amino acids: CASSSWGSGNTIYF. The CDR3 region has the DNA TGTGCCAGCAGCAGTTGGGGCTCTGGAAACACCATATATTTT.